These T cell receptor beta chains were read from a single sample in a study of CD8+ T cells in alopecia areata. Sequenced by immunoSEQ multiplex PCR; TCRdb stores in-frame clones only, minus some. The sample carries roughly 100,000 clones, roughly two fifths recorded once. The sequencing used CD8+ T cells sorted from blood, collected at week 24, from a patient treated with tofacitinib. The receptor set was obtained from a human donor with alopecia areata. CDR3s include the opening cysteine and the closing phenylalanine or tryptophan. A clone size is listed for some rows: how often the clone was seen (once, few, many), or a class if it is expanded.

clone size	V gene	J gene	CDR3 protein
once	TRBV7-9	TRBJ2-7	CASTHSIHEQYF
NA	TRBV7-9	TRBJ2-7	CASSLQVRTGLHEQYF
few	TRBV10-2	TRBJ2-5	CASSGPGETQYF
NA	TRBV28	TRBJ2-5	CASRSDGQETQYF
NA	TRBV10-3	TRBJ2-2	CASWDATYTGELFF
few	TRBV9	TRBJ2-7	CASSRSGTGGSPYEQYF
NA	TRBV28	NA	CASSLPPSGSRSYEQYF
NA	TRBV9	TRBJ2-1	CASSDDRMNEQFF
NA	TRBV5-1	TRBJ1-1	CASSLTGAGTEAFF
NA	TRBV25-1	TRBJ2-5	CASSGPAAHRDF
NA	TRBV29-1	TRBJ2-3	CSVDGGVADTQYF
NA	TRBV29-1	TRBJ2-1	CSVERGVRGNEQFF
once	TRBV5-1	TRBJ2-1	CASSPLGTSGTNNEQFF
NA	TRBV27	TRBJ2-4	CASSALPGLAGVKNIQYF
few	TRBV25-1	TRBJ2-7	CASSGIRDRGYYEQYF
NA	TRBV7-7	TRBJ2-5	CASSPSSHGEETQYF
few	TRBV30	TRBJ1-1	CAWSVLRPLNTEAFF
once	TRBV6-6	TRBJ2-5	CASSRTSEGTQYF
NA	TRBV10-3	TRBJ1-2	CAISDSSMGGQGGDYGYTF
NA	TRBV9	TRBJ2-1	CASSAGGSGLYNEQFF
NA	TRBV4-1	TRBJ1-2	CASSFTLLSDYGYTF
NA	TRBV13	TRBJ2-1	CASSPGLAGAYNEQFF
NA	TRBV4-1	TRBJ2-5	CASSQAHLGLAGQETQYF
NA	TRBV6-4	TRBJ2-3	CASSEGTNTDTQYF
few	TRBV11-2	TRBJ2-7	CASSYPGEGTPYEQYF
NA	TRBV4-2	TRBJ2-3	CASSQGGDTQYF
few	TRBV2	TRBJ2-3	CARGTEGTDTQYF
many	TRBV14	TRBJ2-7	CASSQTGLIYEQYF
few	TRBV18	TRBJ2-5	CASWDEPYQETQYF
NA	TRBV6-6	TRBJ2-6	CASYGGGVAGANVLTF
NA	TRBV14	TRBJ2-7	CASSQDWGTVGEQYF
NA	TRBV5-4	TRBJ2-3	CASGEGITQYF
NA	TRBV30	TRBJ2-1	CAWDLGGSGNEQFF
NA	TRBV27	TRBJ2-3	CASSFGGPDTQYF
NA	TRBV9	TRBJ2-7	CASSVAGQSAEQYF
NA	TRBV7-9	TRBJ2-6	CASSYTRTEQFSGANVLTF
few	TRBV5-6	TRBJ2-1	CASSWQGAHNEQFF
NA	TRBV4-1	TRBJ2-5	CASSPYGGEETQYF
NA	TRBV27	TRBJ1-5	CASSFLGQYNQPQHF
NA	TRBV9	TRBJ2-5	CASSVPRETQYF
NA	TRBV9	TRBJ2-7	CASSVGEAGGFYEQYF
few	TRBV27	TRBJ2-7	CASTGGDTYEQYF
once	TRBV2	TRBJ2-6	CASSWTGGALVGANVLTF
once	TRBV30	TRBJ1-1	CAWDRGTEAFF
few	TRBV5-1	TRBJ2-3	CASRPVPDRDAQYF
NA	TRBV5-1	TRBJ2-7	CASSLVALSSYEQYF
few	TRBV11-2	TRBJ2-7	CASSLASRGEQYF
NA	TRBV7-8	TRBJ1-2	CASSIFTQGGGYTF
NA	TRBV14	TRBJ1-1	CASSQGRRNTEAFF
NA	TRBV6-1	TRBJ1-1	CASSDNRGNTEAFF